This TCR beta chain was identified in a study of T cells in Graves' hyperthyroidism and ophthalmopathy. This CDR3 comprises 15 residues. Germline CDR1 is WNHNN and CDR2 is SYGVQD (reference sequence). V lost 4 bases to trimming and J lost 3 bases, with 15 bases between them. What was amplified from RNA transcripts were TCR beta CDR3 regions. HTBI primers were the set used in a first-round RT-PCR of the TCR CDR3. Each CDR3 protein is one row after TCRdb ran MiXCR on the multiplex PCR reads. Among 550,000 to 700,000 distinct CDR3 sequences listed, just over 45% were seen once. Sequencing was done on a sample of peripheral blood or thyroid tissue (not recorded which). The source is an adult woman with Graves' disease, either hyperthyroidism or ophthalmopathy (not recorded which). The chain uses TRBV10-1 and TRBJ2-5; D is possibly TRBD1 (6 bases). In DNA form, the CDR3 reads TGCGCCAGCAGTGCAGGGATTGGGACAAAAGAGACCCAGTACTTC. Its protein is CASSAGIGTKETQYF.